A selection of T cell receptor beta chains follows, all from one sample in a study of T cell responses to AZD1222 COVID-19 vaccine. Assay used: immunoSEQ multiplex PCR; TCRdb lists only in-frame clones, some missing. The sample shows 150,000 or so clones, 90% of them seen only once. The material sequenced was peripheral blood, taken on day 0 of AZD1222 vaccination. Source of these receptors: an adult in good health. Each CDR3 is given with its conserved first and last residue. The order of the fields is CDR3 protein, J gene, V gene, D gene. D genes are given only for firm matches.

CDR3: CASSEQGIGYTF; J: TRBJ1-2; V: TRBV2; D: NA
CDR3: CASSPIRDIGTQYF; J: TRBJ2-5; V: TRBV18; D: NA
CDR3: CASSQEARTGNYGYTF; J: TRBJ1-2; V: TRBV4-1; D: TRBD1
CDR3: CASSLRGGATDTQYF; J: TRBJ2-3; V: TRBV7-9; D: NA
CDR3: CASSFSTGISSYEQYF; J: TRBJ2-7; V: TRBV28; D: NA
CDR3: CASKNIRDTDTQYF; J: TRBJ2-3; V: TRBV6-5; D: NA
CDR3: CASSFQRHATDTQYF; J: TRBJ2-3; V: TRBV7-2; D: NA
CDR3: CSASNNEKLFF; J: TRBJ1-4; V: TRBV20-1; D: NA
CDR3: CASSQGFGSGGSYNEQFF; J: TRBJ2-1; V: TRBV4-3; D: NA
CDR3: CASSYSAGGYNEQFF; J: TRBJ2-1; V: TRBV6-5; D: NA
CDR3: CASSGQGFEKLFF; J: TRBJ1-4; V: TRBV2; D: NA
CDR3: CASSMGSGGIYNEQFF; J: TRBJ2-1; V: TRBV19; D: TRBD2
CDR3: CASSLKPDTEAFF; J: TRBJ1-1; V: TRBV7-3; D: NA
CDR3: CASSLAFSLGTDTQYF; J: TRBJ2-3; V: TRBV11-3; D: NA
CDR3: CATSDSDLPYEQYF; J: TRBJ2-7; V: TRBV24-1; D: NA
CDR3: CASSSDKFVKLFF; J: TRBJ1-4; V: TRBV2; D: NA
CDR3: CASSEELLRGYGYTF; J: TRBJ1-2; V: TRBV6-1; D: NA
CDR3: CASSFQETQYF; J: TRBJ2-5; V: TRBV5-1; D: NA
CDR3: CASSQGQNTEAFF; J: TRBJ1-1; V: TRBV7-3; D: NA
CDR3: CASSIVLGNEQFF; J: TRBJ2-1; V: TRBV7-3; D: NA
CDR3: CASSFGTEETQYF; J: TRBJ2-5; V: TRBV5-6; D: TRBD1
CDR3: CASSLTGGSSPLHF; J: TRBJ1-6; V: TRBV27; D: NA
CDR3: CASSLEGLAEQYF; J: TRBJ2-7; V: TRBV5-6; D: NA
CDR3: CASRGVAGDQETQYF; J: TRBJ2-5; V: TRBV5-6; D: NA
CDR3: CASSSQAGGEQFF; J: TRBJ2-1; V: TRBV11-2; D: TRBD1
CDR3: CASSLEDRPNTGELFF; J: TRBJ2-2; V: TRBV11-2; D: NA
CDR3: CASQRGGTDTQYF; J: TRBJ2-3; V: TRBV6-5; D: NA
CDR3: CASSLSLGGGNTEAFF; J: TRBJ1-1; V: TRBV28; D: NA
CDR3: CASSLTEGSTEAFF; J: TRBJ1-1; V: TRBV7-3; D: NA